Here is one TCR beta chain with its context. What it recognizes is unknown. This sample is part of a study of beta chain features in type 1 diabetes. Study details: Examination of sorted cells across all samples involved around 98 million cells.

Isolated RNA was reverse transcribed in full, so expressed TCRB transcripts were sequenced. The data were produced by immunoSEQ multiplex PCR, yet TCRdb's version contains in-frame clones alone and is incomplete. The table shows around 70,000 clones, with more than 45% occurring only once. Unmatched junction bases numbered 13, after V lost 7 bases and J lost 5 bases. The CDR3 is 16 amino acids. Per the germline V gene, CDR1 is LNHDA and CDR2 is SQIVND (reference sequence). General observations from the study: Across all four CD4+ subsets, people with type 1 diabetes showed modestly shorter TCRB CDR3s. Amplification by PCR could prefer shorter templates, with the same effect in patients and controls. Over-representation of high TCR-expressing cells was a possible consequence of cDNA sequencing. For patients, the naive, central memory and Treg TCRB repertoires appeared more alike than for healthy donors.

The sample comprised central memory CD4+ T cells from blood. The source of this sequence is a man younger than 40 with type 1 diabetes. This rearrangement joins TRBV19 to TRBJ2-7, with TRBD2 identical over 11 bases. The CDR3 DNA reads as TGTGCCAGTAAAAAGGGTACTAGCGGGGGTATCCACGAGCAGTACTTC. Protein: CASKKGTSGGIHEQYF.